Below, 25 T cell receptor beta chains from the same sample are listed, as sequenced in a study of blood T cell repertoires in COVID-19. Measured with immunoSEQ multiplex PCR; TCRdb has only the in-frame clones, and not every one. The sample gives under 200,000 clones, around four fifths of which show up once; under 3.5% is in the top ten. The sample consisted of peripheral blood. Receptors were obtained from a woman aged 55-69 years with acute or convalescent COVID-19.

J is TRBJ1-1 and V is TRBV28; TRBD1 agrees at 7 bases. CDR3 size: 14 residues. V gave up 3 bases and J gave up 3 bases; unmatched junction bases: 4. Germline V lookup: CDR1 MDHEN, CDR2 SYDVKM. CDR3 region: CASSFTGVDTEAFF. CDR3 in DNA: TGTGCCAGCAGTTTCACAGGGGTAGACACTGAAGCTTTCTTT.

This clone occurred once. This chain links TRBV19 with TRBJ1-5; D not certain. Germline loops: CDR1 LNHDA, CDR2 SQIVND (reference sequence). The CDR3 runs to 13 residues. Trimming removed 7 bases from V and 3 bases from J, with 10 bases in between. CDR3 sequence reads: CASTPGYNQPQHF. The CDR3 coding sequence is TGTGCCAGTACCCCAGGTTACAATCAGCCCCAGCATTTT.

V usage is TRBV15 and J usage is TRBJ2-1; D might be TRBD2 (7 bases). V was clipped by 0 bases and J by 1 base, with 13 bases between them. The germline V gene encodes CDR1 LNHNV and CDR2 YYDKDF (reference sequence). This CDR3 has 17 residues. CDR3 protein: CATSRDQGRGSYNEQFF. CDR3 DNA sequence: TGTGCCACCAGCAGAGATCAGGGGAGGGGGTCCTACAATGAGCAGTTCTTC.

The genes are TRBV2 and TRBJ1-1, with 8 bases that match TRBD1. Germline lookup yields CDR1 SNHLY and CDR2 FYNNEI. The CDR3 extends over 16 amino acids. V was pared by 3 bases and J by 1 base, with 7 bases of the junction left unmatched. The CDR3 protein is CASSERTGSRNTEAFF. As DNA, the CDR3 is TGTGCCAGCAGTGAGAGGACAGGGTCGAGGAACACTGAAGCTTTCTTT. Drawing the rest from reference TRBV2 and TRBJ1-1, the complete variable domain is EPEVTQTPSHQVTQMGQEVILRCVPISNHLYFYWYRQILGQKVEFLVSFYNNEISEKSEIFDDQFSVERPDGSNFTLKIRSTKLEDSAMYFCASSERTGSRNTEAFFGQGTRLTVV.

The rearrangement joins TRBV11-2 to TRBJ2-4; 9 bases match TRBD2. Germline CDR1 SGHAT, CDR2 FQNNGV. V shed 2 bases, J shed 1 base, and the junction held 0 bases outside the gene matches. The CDR3 loop spans 15 amino acids. The CDR3 here is CASSLSGGAKNIQYF. CDR3 coding DNA: TGTGCCAGCAGCTTAAGCGGGGGGGCCAAAAACATTCAGTACTTC.

This rearrangement joins TRBV6-5 to TRBJ1-1, with 7 nucleotides matching TRBD1. J gave up 1 base and V 4 bases, and 6 bases lay outside the gene matches. Germline lookup yields CDR1 MNHEY and CDR2 SVGAGI. This CDR3 has 15 amino acids. CDR3 sequence (DNA): TGTGCCAGCAGTTCGTACAGGGGTCAGAACACTGAAGCTTTCTTT. Its protein product is CASSSYRGQNTEAFF.

The chain joins TRBV4-2 to TRBJ1-2; 9 bases map to TRBD1. The CDR3 length is 15 residues. Trimming at V came to 4 bases and at J to 4 bases, leaving 7 bases not matched to a gene. The germline V gene encodes CDR1 LGHNA and CDR2 YNFKEQ. CDR3 nucleotide sequence: TGTGCCAGCAGCCCTCTGACAGGGGGGATCTATGGCTACACCTTC. Residues: CASSPLTGGIYGYTF.

CDR3 DNA sequence: TGTGCCAGCAGCTTAGCGGCAGGGAAGGGGTCACCCCTCCACTTT. It specifies CASSLAAGKGSPLHF. The genes are TRBV7-2 and TRBJ1-6; D may be TRBD1 (5 bases). This CDR3 is 15 amino acids long. V lost 0 bases, J lost 10 bases, and 13 bases lay in between. Germline V gene lookup returns CDR1 SGHTA and CDR2 FQGNSA. Drawing the rest from reference TRBV7-2 and TRBJ1-6, the complete variable domain is GAGVSQSPSNKVTEKGKDVELRCDPISGHTALYWYRQSLGQGLEFLIYFQGNSAPDKSGLPSDRFSAERTGGSVSTLTIQRTQQEDSAVYLCASSLAAGKGSPLHFGNGTRLTVT.

V is TRBV7-2 and J is TRBJ2-1, with D possibly matching TRBD2 (5 bases). The germline CDR1 and CDR2 sequences are SGHTA and FQGNSA. The CDR3 sequence is 13 residues long. Between the trimmed V and J ends, which lost 1 base and 4 bases, there was a span of 5 bases. The CDR3 here is CASSLVAYNEQFF. The CDR3 DNA follows: TGTGCCAGCAGCTTAGTAGCGTACAATGAGCAGTTCTTC.

This chain joins TRBV5-6 and TRBJ2-5; the D gene is possibly TRBD1 (6 bases). The CDR3 contains 15 residues. Trimming shortened V by 4 bases and J by 9 bases, and 22 bases separated the two germline ends. Germline V gives CDR1 SGHDT, CDR2 YYEEEE. CDR3 in DNA: TGTGCCAGCAGCCTCAAAGGGGGACGGCCGGCGGCCCAGTACTTC. Its translation is CASSLKGGRPAAQYF.

The DNA for the CDR3 is TGTGCCAGCAGCTTAGATTTAGCGGCCCTGGTGGATACGCAGTATTTT. Translated: CASSLDLAALVDTQYF. The chain is built from TRBV11-2 and TRBJ2-3, with a possible D match to TRBD2 (6 bases). Trimming stripped 0 bases from V and 6 bases from J, with 16 bases between. Germline V gives CDR1 SGHAT, CDR2 FQNNGV. The CDR3 runs to 16 residues.

This chain uses TRBV6-6 with TRBJ1-4; maybe TRBD1 (5 bases). Germline V gives CDR1 MNHNY, CDR2 SVGAGI (reference sequence). Trimming took off 5 bases at V and 7 bases at J, with 17 bases between the two ends. The CDR3 is 15 amino acids. In nucleotides, the CDR3 is TGTGCCAGCAGTCGCCCGGGCAGGGAAAGTGAAAAACTGTTTTTT. As protein: CASSRPGRESEKLFF.

This chain links TRBV18 with TRBJ1-1, with D possibly being TRBD1 (5 bases). This CDR3 contains 13 residues. Per the germline V gene, CDR1 is KGHSH and CDR2 is LQKENI. V was cut by 5 bases and J by 1 base, with 8 bases left in between. DNA for the CDR3: TGTGCCAGCTCAACTCAGGGGAACACTGAAGCTTTCTTT. Protein: CASSTQGNTEAFF. The whole variable domain, remainder taken from reference TRBV18 and TRBJ1-1, is NAGVMQNPRHLVRRRGQEARLRCSPMKGHSHVYWYRQLPEEGLKFMVYLQKENIIDESGMPKERFSAEFPKEGPSILRIQQVVRGDSAAYFCASSTQGNTEAFFGQGTRLTVV.

V gene TRBV7-2 combines with J gene TRBJ1-5, with a tentative D call TRBD1 (6 bases). Germline CDR1 SGHTA, CDR2 FQGNSA. The V and J ends lost 4 bases and 7 bases respectively, with 14 bases between them. The CDR3 sequence is 14 residues long. CDR3: CASSSDSPRQPQHF. CDR3 sequence (DNA): TGTGCCAGCAGCTCGGACAGTCCTAGGCAGCCCCAGCATTTT. Full variable domain (missing parts from reference TRBV7-2 and TRBJ1-5): GAGVSQSPSNKVTEKGKDVELRCDPISGHTALYWYRQSLGQGLEFLIYFQGNSAPDKSGLPSDRFSAERTGGSVSTLTIQRTQQEDSAVYLCASSSDSPRQPQHFGDGTRLSIL.

The chain recombines TRBV10-3 with TRBJ1-2; TRBD1 aligns across 9 bases. CDR1 is ENHRY and CDR2 is SYGVKD in the germline V gene. The CDR3 sequence is 15 residues long. The trim removed 3 bases at V and 4 bases at J, leaving 6 bases unmatched. The CDR3 DNA is TGTGCCATCAGTGAAAGGGACAGGGAATCCTATGGCTACACCTTC. Protein sequence: CAISERDRESYGYTF.

This chain links TRBV2 with TRBJ1-3; D uncertain. This CDR3 has 16 residues. V was cut by 5 bases and J by 0 bases, with 14 bases left in between. Germline CDR1 SNHLY, CDR2 FYNNEI. The CDR3 sequence: CASSQLDGASGNTIYF. The CDR3 bases are TGTGCCAGCAGTCAACTAGACGGCGCCTCTGGAAACACCATATATTTT. Drawing the rest from reference TRBV2 and TRBJ1-3, the complete variable domain is EPEVTQTPSHQVTQMGQEVILRCVPISNHLYFYWYRQILGQKVEFLVSFYNNEISEKSEIFDDQFSVERPDGSNFTLKIRSTKLEDSAMYFCASSQLDGASGNTIYFGEGSWLTVV.

The gene calls are TRBV7-2 and TRBJ2-7, with 10 bases matching TRBD1. Germline CDR1 SGHTA, CDR2 FQGNSA. This CDR3 spans 14 amino acids. V shed 5 bases and J 3 bases; nucleotides not matched to a gene: 4. The CDR3 DNA follows: TGTGCCAGCAGCGGGGGACAGGGGATCTACGAGCAGTACTTC. Amino acids: CASSGGQGIYEQYF.

This rearrangement joins TRBV5-4 to TRBJ2-5, with D perhaps matching TRBD1 (6 bases). CDR3 size: 14 residues. The V and J ends lost 2 bases and 1 base respectively, with 9 bases between them. The germline CDR1 and CDR2 sequences are SGHNT and YYREEE (reference sequence). CDR3: CASSFGQSQETQYF. The DNA for the CDR3 is TGTGCCAGCAGCTTCGGACAGAGCCAAGAGACCCAGTACTTC.

This chain joins TRBV7-9 and TRBJ1-1, with 7 bases fitting TRBD1. In germline, CDR1 is SEHNR, CDR2 FQNEAQ (reference sequence). Germline trimming cut 2 bases from V and 0 bases from J; bases unmatched to any gene: 3. This CDR3 region has 15 residues. CDR3: CASSLMGTVNTEAFF. Written as DNA, the CDR3 is TGTGCCAGCAGCTTAATGGGGACAGTGAACACTGAAGCTTTCTTT.

This chain links TRBV7-8 with TRBJ1-1; 10 bases map to TRBD1. The CDR3 is 15 residues long. Germline V CDR1 and CDR2: SGHVS, FQNEAQ. V gave up 5 bases and J gave up 1 base; unmatched junction bases: 4. The CDR3 DNA is TGTGCCAGCAGCCGACAGGGGGCGTCGAACACTGAAGCTTTCTTT. This translates into CASSRQGASNTEAFF. Full variable domain (remainder filled in from reference TRBV7-8 and TRBJ1-1): GAGVSQSPRYKVAKRGQDVALRCDPISGHVSLFWYQQALGQGPEFLTYFQNEAQLDKSGLPSDRFFAERPEGSVSTLKIQRTQQEDSAVYLCASSRQGASNTEAFFGQGTRLTVV.

In its sample, this clone was seen a few times. The V gene is TRBV7-2, the J gene TRBJ2-1, with D unclear. The CDR3 spans 13 residues. V was pared by 0 bases and J by 8 bases, with 8 bases between. Germline CDR1 reads SGHTA; CDR2 reads FQGNSA. The CDR3: CASSLAISYEQFF. The CDR3 nucleotides read TGTGCCAGCAGCTTAGCTATCAGTTATGAGCAGTTCTTC.

The rearrangement links TRBV18 to TRBJ1-2; no definite D call. V was shortened by 3 bases and J by 4 bases, with 9 bases between the two germline ends. The CDR3 contains 13 residues. Germline CDR1 reads KGHSH; CDR2 reads LQKENI. Written as DNA, the CDR3 is TGTGCCAGCTCACCTGGGAGCCTCTATGGCTACACCTTC. It encodes CASSPGSLYGYTF.

The V call is TRBV2, the J call TRBJ2-7; 7 bases match TRBD1. The CDR3 runs to 14 residues. V lost 4 bases, J lost 7 bases, and 10 bases stayed unmatched. The germline gives CDR1 SNHLY, CDR2 FYNNEI. CDR3 DNA sequence: TGTGCCAGCAGTGGACGGACAGGCCAATGGGAGCAGTACTTC. It is translated as CASSGRTGQWEQYF.

This clone was detected a few times. The chain combines TRBV4-3 with TRBJ2-3; 9 bases are a match to TRBD1. The germline CDR1 and CDR2 sequences are LGHNA and YSLEER. The ends lost 4 bases at V and 3 bases at J; junction bases unmatched: 5. This CDR3 is built from 15 residues. The chain's CDR3 is CASSRDRAQTDTQYF. The CDR3 nucleotides read TGCGCCAGCAGCCGGGACAGGGCTCAGACAGATACGCAGTATTTT.

CDR3 in DNA: TGCGCCAGCAGCCAAAGACAGGGGGCGCGTAATGAGCAGTTCTTC. Translated, it gives CASSQRQGARNEQFF. This chain joins TRBV4-3 and TRBJ2-1; 10 positions match TRBD1. J gave up 7 bases and V 2 bases, and 5 bases lay outside the gene matches. The CDR3 runs to 15 residues. CDR1 and CDR2 from the germline V gene are LGHNA and YSLEER.